The present entry profiles one TCR beta chain with its context. The antigen remains unidentified. This specimen belongs to a study of cytomegalovirus exposure and HLA in healthy donors. V shed 8 bases, J shed 0 bases, and the junction held 7 bases outside the gene matches. Germline assignment: CDR1 GTSNPN and CDR2 SVGIG (reference sequence). The CDR3 contains 14 residues. Study results and limitations: A few chains tied to CMV proved CMV antigen-specific in vitro. At a 0.05 false discovery rate, a later analysis found approximately 17,000 TCR beta sequences to be associated with HLA alleles. Fewer N-insertions (relative to the approximately 700-donor mean) were reportedly seen in an Asian-associated ancestry cluster in a later analysis.

60 Vbeta and 13 Jbeta primers were used in PCR. TCRdb's copy holds only in-frame clones and misses some; the assay was immunoSEQ multiplex PCR. The data show around 78,000 clones, with more than 65% seen just once and 8.5% to 14% held by the top ten. The origin of this receptor is a woman in her 40s in good health and CMV-seropositive. The chain links TRBV30 to TRBJ2-4; 7 bases are shared with TRBD1. Sequenced material: PBMCs. The DNA of the CDR3 is TGTGCCGGAACAGGGGTTTTAGCCAAAAACATTCAGTACTTC. Its protein is CAGTGVLAKNIQYF.